Each of the 7 T cell receptor beta chains below was sequenced from the same sample in a study of T-cell reconstitution after alpha-beta-depleted transplantation in children. Unique molecular identifiers were used to barcode this TCRbeta library. TCRdb fed the PCR reads into MiXCR, producing one record per CDR3 protein. The sample gives a few hundred thousand distinct CDR3 sequences, more than 9% of which show up once; 10% is in the top ten. This specimen was PBMCs from the stem cell graft donor, taken from the stem cell graft. The receptors derive from a human donor who donated a stem cell graft to a child with SCID.

This clonotype came up many times. This chain uses TRBV10-1 with TRBJ2-3; D possibly corresponds to TRBD2 (5 bases). Looked up from germline, CDR1 is WNHNN and CDR2 is SYGVQD (reference sequence). The CDR3 loop spans 13 amino acids. V lost 4 bases to trimming and J lost 2 bases, with 7 bases between them. This CDR3 reads CASSGTFTDTQYF. The CDR3 nucleotides read TGCGCCAGCAGTGGGACTTTCACAGATACGCAGTATTTT.

The chain links TRBV5-1 to TRBJ2-1; tentative D call: TRBD2 (6 bases). V was shortened by 0 bases and J by 7 bases, with 14 bases between the two germline ends. CDR1 SGHRS and CDR2 YFSETQ come from the germline V gene. The CDR3 has 15 amino acids. CDR3: CASSLAAGRQNEQFF. In DNA form, the CDR3 reads TGCGCCAGCAGCTTGGCCGCGGGACGGCAAAATGAGCAGTTCTTC.

This clonotype has only a few counts. V gene TRBV20-1 combines with J gene TRBJ2-3; D call uncertain. The ends were cut back, 3 bases at V and 4 bases at J, with 14 bases in the middle. This CDR3 has 14 residues. Germline CDR1 and CDR2: DFQATT and SNEGSKA (reference sequence). Written as DNA, the CDR3 is TGCAGTGCTAGGCCAGGTAGGGCGGCAGATACGCAGTATTTT. It specifies CSARPGRAADTQYF.

This clonotype was found a few times. V and J are TRBV6-1 and TRBJ2-1; 7 bases fit TRBD1. Germline CDR1 and CDR2: MNHNS and SASEGT. This CDR3 spans 14 amino acids. The V and J ends lost 8 bases and 0 bases, in that order; junction bases with no gene match: 4. The CDR3 sequence is CASHDRDSYNEQFF. CDR3 bases: TGTGCCAGCCACGACAGGGACTCCTACAATGAGCAGTTCTTC.

This clonotype was counted ten times or more. The chain employs TRBV9 and TRBJ1-2; D gene unclear. This CDR3 has 14 residues. V shed 0 bases and J shed 0 bases, with 6 bases lying between them. CDR1 is SGDLS and CDR2 is YYNGEE in the germline V gene. CDR3 protein: CASSVAAPNYGYTF. The CDR3 nucleotides are TGTGCCAGCAGCGTAGCAGCCCCTAACTATGGCTACACCTTC.

This clonotype was observed a few times. The chain couples TRBV5-1 to TRBJ2-7; D unclear. The ends were cut back, 3 bases at V and 0 bases at J, with 13 bases in the middle. The CDR3 totals 15 residues. Germline V gene sequence: CDR1 SGHRS, CDR2 YFSETQ. CDR3 DNA sequence: TGCGCCAGCAGCTACCCCGACACCAGCTCCTACGAGCAGTACTTC. Its translation is CASSYPDTSSYEQYF.

This rearrangement joins TRBV10-3 to TRBJ1-2; no firm D call. The ends were cut back, 2 bases at V and 0 bases at J, with 13 bases in the middle. The CDR3 is 16 amino acids. In germline, CDR1 is ENHRY, CDR2 SYGVKD. DNA of the CDR3: TGTGCCATCAGTGAGAGCTCAGTCGCAGCTAACTATGGCTACACCTTC. Translated, it gives CAISESSVAANYGYTF.